This T cell receptor beta chain was profiled in a study of beta chain features in type 1 diabetes. Overall study findings and caveats: Among all four CD4+ subsets, Type 1 diabetes patients had TCRB CDR3s that were moderately but significantly shorter.

About this clone: Its antigen is unidentified.

The entirety of the isolated RNA underwent reverse transcription, so expressed TCRB transcripts were sequenced. Libraries were prepared by immunoSEQ multiplex PCR; TCRdb keeps only in-frame clonotypes and omits some of them. The table records 300,000 to 400,000 clones, approximately 10% of them present only once. There are 13 residues in the CDR3. With 0 bases removed from V and 8 bases from J, the gap between germline ends came to 11 bases. Germline V gives CDR1 SGHNT, CDR2 YYREEE (reference sequence). This chain joins TRBV5-4 and TRBJ1-1, with no clear D. The receptor was derived from a man aged 30 to 45 with type 1 diabetes. Sequences were obtained from central memory CD4+ T cells from blood. CDR3 bases: TGTGCCAGCAGCTTGGAAGCTGGGCAGGAAGCTTTCTTT. It translates to CASSLEAGQEAFF.